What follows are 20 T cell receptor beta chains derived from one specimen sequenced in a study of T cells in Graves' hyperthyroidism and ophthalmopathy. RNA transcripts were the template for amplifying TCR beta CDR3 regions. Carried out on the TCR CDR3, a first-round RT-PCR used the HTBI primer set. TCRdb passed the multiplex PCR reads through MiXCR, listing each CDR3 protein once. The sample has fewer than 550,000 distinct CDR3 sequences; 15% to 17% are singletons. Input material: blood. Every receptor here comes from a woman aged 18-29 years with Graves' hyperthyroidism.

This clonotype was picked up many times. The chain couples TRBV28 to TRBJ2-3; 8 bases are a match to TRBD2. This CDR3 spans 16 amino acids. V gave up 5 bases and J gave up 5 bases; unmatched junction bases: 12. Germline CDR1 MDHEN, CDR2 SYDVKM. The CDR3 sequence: CASSTNKPRGGDTQYF. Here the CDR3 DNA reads TGTGCCAGCAGTACTAATAAGCCCCGGGGGGGAGATACGCAGTATTTT.

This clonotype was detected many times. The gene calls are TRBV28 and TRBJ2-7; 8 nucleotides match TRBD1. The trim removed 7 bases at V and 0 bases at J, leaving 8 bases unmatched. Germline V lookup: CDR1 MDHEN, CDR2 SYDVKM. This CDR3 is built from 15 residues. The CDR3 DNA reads TGTGCCAGCAAACTACGGACAGGGACCTCCTACGAGCAGTACTTC. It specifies CASKLRTGTSYEQYF. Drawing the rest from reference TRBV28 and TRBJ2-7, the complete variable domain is DVKVTQSSRYLVKRTGEKVFLECVQDMDHENMFWYRQDPGLGLRLIYFSYDVKMKEKGDIPEGYSVSREKKERFSLILESASTNQTSMYLCASKLRTGTSYEQYFGPGTRLTVT.

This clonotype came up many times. The CDR3 bases are TGCAGTGCTTCTCAAACAGGGGGCGCATCCTACGAGCAGTACTTC. As protein: CSASQTGGASYEQYF. The chain employs TRBV20-1 and TRBJ2-7; TRBD1 matches 9 bases. This CDR3 is 15 amino acids long. With V trimmed by 5 bases and J by 1 base, 9 bases remained unmatched. CDR1 is DFQATT, CDR2 SNEGSKA, per germline (reference sequence).

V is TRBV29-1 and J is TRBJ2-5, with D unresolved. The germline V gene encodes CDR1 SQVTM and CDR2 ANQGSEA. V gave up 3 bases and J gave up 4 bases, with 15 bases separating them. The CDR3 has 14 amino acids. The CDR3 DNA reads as TGCAGCGTTGATGTGTACCAGAGTGGAGAGACCCAGTACTTC. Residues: CSVDVYQSGETQYF.

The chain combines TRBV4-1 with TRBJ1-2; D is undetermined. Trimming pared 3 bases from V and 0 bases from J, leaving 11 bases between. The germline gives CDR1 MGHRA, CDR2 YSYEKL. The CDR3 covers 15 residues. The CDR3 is CASSQNSVTNYGYTF. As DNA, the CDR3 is TGCGCCAGCAGCCAGAACAGTGTTACTAACTATGGCTACACCTTC.

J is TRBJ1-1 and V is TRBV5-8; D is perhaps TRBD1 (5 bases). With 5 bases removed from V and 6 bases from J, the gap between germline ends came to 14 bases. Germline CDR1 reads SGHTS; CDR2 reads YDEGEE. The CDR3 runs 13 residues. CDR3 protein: CASRRTGGAEAFF. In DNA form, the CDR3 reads TGTGCCAGCAGACGGACTGGGGGGGCTGAAGCTTTCTTT.

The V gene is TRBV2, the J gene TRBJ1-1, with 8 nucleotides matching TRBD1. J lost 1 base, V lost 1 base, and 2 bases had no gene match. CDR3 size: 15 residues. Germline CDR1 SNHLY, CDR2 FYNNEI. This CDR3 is CASSEGTGRNTEAFF. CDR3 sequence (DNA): TGTGCCAGCAGTGAAGGGACAGGGAGGAACACTGAAGCTTTCTTT.

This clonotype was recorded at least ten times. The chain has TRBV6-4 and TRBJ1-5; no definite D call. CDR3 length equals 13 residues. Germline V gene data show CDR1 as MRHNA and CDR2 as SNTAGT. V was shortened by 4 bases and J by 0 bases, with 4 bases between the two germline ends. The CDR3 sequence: CASSANSNQPQHF. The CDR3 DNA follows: TGTGCCAGCAGTGCGAATAGCAATCAGCCCCAGCATTTT.

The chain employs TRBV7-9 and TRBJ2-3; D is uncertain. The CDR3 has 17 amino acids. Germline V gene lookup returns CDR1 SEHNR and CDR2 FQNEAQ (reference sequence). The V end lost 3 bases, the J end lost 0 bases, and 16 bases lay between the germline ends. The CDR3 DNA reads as TGTGCCAGCAGCTTTGGACGGGCCTCCGAGAGCACAGATACGCAGTATTTT. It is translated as CASSFGRASESTDTQYF.

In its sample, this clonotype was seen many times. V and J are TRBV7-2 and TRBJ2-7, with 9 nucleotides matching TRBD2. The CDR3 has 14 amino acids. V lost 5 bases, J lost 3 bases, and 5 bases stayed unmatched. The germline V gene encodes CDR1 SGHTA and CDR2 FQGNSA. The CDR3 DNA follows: TGTGCCAGCAGCCACTATAGCGGGGGCTACGAGCAGTACTTC. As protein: CASSHYSGGYEQYF.

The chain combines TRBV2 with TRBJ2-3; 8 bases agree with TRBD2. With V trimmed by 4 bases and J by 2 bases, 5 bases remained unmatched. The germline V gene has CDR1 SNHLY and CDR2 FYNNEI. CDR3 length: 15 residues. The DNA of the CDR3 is TGTGCCAGCAGTGCCCGACTAGCGCACACAGATACGCAGTATTTT. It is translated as CASSARLAHTDTQYF.

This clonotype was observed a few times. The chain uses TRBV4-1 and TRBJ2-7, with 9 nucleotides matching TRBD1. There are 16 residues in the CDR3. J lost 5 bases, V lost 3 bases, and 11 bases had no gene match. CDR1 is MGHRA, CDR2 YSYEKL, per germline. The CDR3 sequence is CASSQQTGQGFDEQYF. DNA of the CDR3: TGCGCCAGCAGCCAGCAGACGGGACAGGGTTTCGACGAGCAGTACTTC.

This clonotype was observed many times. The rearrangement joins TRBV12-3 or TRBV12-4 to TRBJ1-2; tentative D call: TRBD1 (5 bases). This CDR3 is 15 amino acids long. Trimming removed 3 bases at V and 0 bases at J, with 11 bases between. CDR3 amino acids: CASSFGGLANYGYTF. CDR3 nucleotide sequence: TGTGCCAGCAGTTTTGGGGGGTTAGCTAACTATGGCTACACCTTC.

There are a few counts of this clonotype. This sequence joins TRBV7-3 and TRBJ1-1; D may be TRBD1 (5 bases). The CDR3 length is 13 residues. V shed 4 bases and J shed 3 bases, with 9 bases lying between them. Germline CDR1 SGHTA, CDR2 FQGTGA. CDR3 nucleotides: TGTGCCAGCAGCTCAGACAGATACACTGAAGCTTTCTTT. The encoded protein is CASSSDRYTEAFF.

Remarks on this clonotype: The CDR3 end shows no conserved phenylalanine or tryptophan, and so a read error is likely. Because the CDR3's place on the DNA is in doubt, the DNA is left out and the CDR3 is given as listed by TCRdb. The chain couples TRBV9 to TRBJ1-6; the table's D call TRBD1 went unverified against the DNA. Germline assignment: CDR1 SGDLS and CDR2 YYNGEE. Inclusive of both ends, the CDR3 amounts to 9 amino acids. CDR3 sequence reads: CASSVGVGG.

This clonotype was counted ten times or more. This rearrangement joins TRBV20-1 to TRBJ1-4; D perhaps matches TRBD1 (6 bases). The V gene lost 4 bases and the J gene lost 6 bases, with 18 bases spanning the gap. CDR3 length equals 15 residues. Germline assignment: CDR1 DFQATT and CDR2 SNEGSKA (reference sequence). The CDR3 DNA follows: TGCAGTGCTACGTCCGGGGGCAGGGGCCATGAAAAACTGTTTTTT. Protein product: CSATSGGRGHEKLFF.

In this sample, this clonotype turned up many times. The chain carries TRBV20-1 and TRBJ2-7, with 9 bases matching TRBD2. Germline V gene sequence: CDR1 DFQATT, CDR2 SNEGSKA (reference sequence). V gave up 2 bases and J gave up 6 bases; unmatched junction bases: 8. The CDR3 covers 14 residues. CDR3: CSARMPSGKGEQYF. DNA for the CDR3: TGCAGTGCTAGAATGCCTAGCGGGAAGGGCGAGCAGTACTTC.

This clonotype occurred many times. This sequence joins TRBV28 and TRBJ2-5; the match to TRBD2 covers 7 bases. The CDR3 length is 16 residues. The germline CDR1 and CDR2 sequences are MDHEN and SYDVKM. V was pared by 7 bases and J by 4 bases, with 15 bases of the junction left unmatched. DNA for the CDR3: TGTGCCAGCAAATCGGGAGGAGGAGCGGGTGGAGAGACCCAGTACTTC. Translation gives CASKSGGGAGGETQYF. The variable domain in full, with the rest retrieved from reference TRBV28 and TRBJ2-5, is DVKVTQSSRYLVKRTGEKVFLECVQDMDHENMFWYRQDPGLGLRLIYFSYDVKMKEKGDIPEGYSVSREKKERFSLILESASTNQTSMYLCASKSGGGAGGETQYFGPGTRLLVL.

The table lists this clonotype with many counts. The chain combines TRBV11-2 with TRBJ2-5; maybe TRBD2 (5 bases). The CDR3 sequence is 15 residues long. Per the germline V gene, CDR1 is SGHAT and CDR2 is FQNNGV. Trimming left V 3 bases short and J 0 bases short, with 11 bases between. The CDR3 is CASSFERIHQETQYF. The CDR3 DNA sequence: TGTGCCAGCAGCTTTGAGCGGATACACCAAGAGACCCAGTACTTC.

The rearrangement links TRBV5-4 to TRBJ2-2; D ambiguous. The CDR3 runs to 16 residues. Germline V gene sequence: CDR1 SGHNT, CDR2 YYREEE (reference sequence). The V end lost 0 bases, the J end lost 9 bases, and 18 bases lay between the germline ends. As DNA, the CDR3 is TGTGCCAGCAGCTTGGCTATGACTCGACTTTTAAGGGAGCTGTTTTTT. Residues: CASSLAMTRLLRELFF.